This passage covers 8 T cell receptor beta chains from one sample sequenced in a study of control samples from healthy donors and cancer patients. TCRdb's copy holds only in-frame clones and misses some; the assay was immunoSEQ multiplex PCR. The sample consists of about 57,000 clones, more than 85% of them appearing once. The sample comprised PBMCs. These receptor sequences come from a man aged 25-40 years with colorectal cancer.

V gene TRBV5-1 combines with J gene TRBJ2-4; TRBD2 matches 7 bases. The V segment lost 0 bases and the J segment 9 bases; nucleotides outside the gene matches: 6. This CDR3 contains 14 residues. Germline V gene lookup returns CDR1 SGHRS and CDR2 YFSETQ. The CDR3: CASSLEGGLGIQYF. The CDR3 DNA sequence: TGCGCCAGCAGCTTGGAGGGAGGGTTGGGCATTCAGTACTTC.

The chain links TRBV9 to TRBJ2-3; D may match TRBD1 or TRBD2 (5 bases each). This CDR3 is 14 amino acids long. Germline V gene lookup returns CDR1 SGDLS and CDR2 YYNGEE. The V end lost 0 bases, the J end lost 0 bases, and 5 bases lay between the germline ends. The CDR3 DNA follows: TGTGCCAGCAGCGTAGGGGGGAGCACAGATACGCAGTATTTT. Protein product: CASSVGGSTDTQYF.

The chain is built from TRBV15 and TRBJ1-6; TRBD1 matches at 7 bases. V lost 2 bases, J lost 6 bases, and 4 bases stayed unmatched. This CDR3 is 15 amino acids long. CDR1 is LNHNV and CDR2 is YYDKDF in the germline V gene (reference sequence). The CDR3 DNA follows: TGTGCCACCAGCAGACGGGACAGAAGTAATTCACCCCTCCACTTT. Translation: CATSRRDRSNSPLHF. Filled out from reference TRBV15 and TRBJ1-6, the complete variable domain reads DAMVIQNPRYQVTQFGKPVTLSCSQTLNHNVMYWYQQKSSQAPKLLFHYYDKDFNNEADTPDNFQSRRPNTSFCFLDIRSPGLGDTAMYLCATSRRDRSNSPLHFGNGTRLTVT.

This clone was seen once. V gene TRBV5-1 combines with J gene TRBJ1-1; D might be TRBD1 (6 bases). The germline V and J ends were trimmed by 4 bases and 2 bases, with 15 bases remaining between them. Germline V CDR1 and CDR2: SGHRS, YFSETQ. The CDR3 extends over 15 amino acids. This CDR3 reads CASSPADRLNTEAFF. The CDR3 DNA follows: TGCGCCAGCAGCCCCGCCGACAGGCTAAACACTGAAGCTTTCTTT. Looking up the rest from reference TRBV5-1 and TRBJ1-1 gives the full variable domain: KAGVTQTPRYLIKTRGQQVTLSCSPISGHRSVSWYQQTPGQGLQFLFEYFSETQRNKGNFPGRFSGRQFSNSRSEMNVSTLELGDSALYLCASSPADRLNTEAFFGQGTRLTVV.

The V call is TRBV10-3, the J call TRBJ2-2; the D gene could be TRBD1 or TRBD2 (6 bases each). This CDR3 has 13 residues. Per germline, CDR1 ENHRY and CDR2 SYGVKD. Deletions cut 8 bases from V and 6 bases from J, with 13 bases between. This CDR3 is CAIGRGGAGELFF. The CDR3 bases are TGTGCCATCGGCAGGGGAGGAGCCGGGGAGCTGTTTTTT.

The rearrangement links TRBV27 to TRBJ1-1; a weak D match, TRBD1 (5 bases). The germline V and J ends were trimmed by 2 bases and 2 bases, with 9 bases remaining between them. CDR1 and CDR2 (germline): MNHEY, SMNVEV (reference sequence). The CDR3 is 14 amino acids. CDR3 sequence: CASSLLGANTEAFF. CDR3 DNA: TGTGCCAGCAGTTTACTAGGGGCTAACACTGAAGCTTTCTTT.

The chain employs TRBV19 and TRBJ1-1; D gene uncertain. The germline V and J ends were trimmed by 5 bases and 5 bases, with 9 bases remaining between them. The CDR3 spans 12 residues. Germline V gene lookup returns CDR1 LNHDA and CDR2 SQIVND (reference sequence). CDR3 sequence: CASSGVPTEAFF. CDR3 DNA: TGTGCCAGTAGTGGGGTCCCAACTGAAGCTTTCTTT. The full variable domain, its missing parts supplied by reference TRBV19 and TRBJ1-1, is DGGITQSPKYLFRKEGQNVTLSCEQNLNHDAMYWYRQDPGQGLRLIYYSQIVNDFQKGDIAEGYSVSREKKESFPLTVTSAQKNPTAFYLCASSGVPTEAFFGQGTRLTVV.

This clone came up a few times. This chain joins TRBV7-9 and TRBJ1-2, with 7 nucleotides matching TRBD1. Germline values: CDR1 SEHNR, CDR2 FQNEAQ (reference sequence). The CDR3 has 14 amino acids. J lost 8 bases, V lost 5 bases, and 11 bases had no gene match. The CDR3 DNA follows: TGTGCCAGCAGCCCCCGACAGGGCCATAGGGGCTACACCTTC. This codes for CASSPRQGHRGYTF.